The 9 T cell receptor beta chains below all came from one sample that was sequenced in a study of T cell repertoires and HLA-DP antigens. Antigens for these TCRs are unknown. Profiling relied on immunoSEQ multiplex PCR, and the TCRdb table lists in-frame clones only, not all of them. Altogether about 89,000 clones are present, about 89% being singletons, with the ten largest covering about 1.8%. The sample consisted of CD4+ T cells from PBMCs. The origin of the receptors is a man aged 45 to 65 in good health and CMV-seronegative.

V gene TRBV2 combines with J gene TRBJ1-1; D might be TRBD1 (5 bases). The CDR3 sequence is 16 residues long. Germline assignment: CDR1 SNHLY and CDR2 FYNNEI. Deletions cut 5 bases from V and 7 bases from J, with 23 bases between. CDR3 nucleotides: TGTGCCAGCAGTCCTCGAGGGAGGGGCCCAAGGGGTGAAGCTTTCTTT. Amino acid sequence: CASSPRGRGPRGEAFF.

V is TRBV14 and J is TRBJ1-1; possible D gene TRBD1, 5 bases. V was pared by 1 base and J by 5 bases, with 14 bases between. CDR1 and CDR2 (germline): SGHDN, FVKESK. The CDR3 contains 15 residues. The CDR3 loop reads CASSQVFSGGTEAFF. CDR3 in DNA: TGTGCCAGCAGCCAAGTGTTTTCGGGGGGGACTGAAGCTTTCTTT.

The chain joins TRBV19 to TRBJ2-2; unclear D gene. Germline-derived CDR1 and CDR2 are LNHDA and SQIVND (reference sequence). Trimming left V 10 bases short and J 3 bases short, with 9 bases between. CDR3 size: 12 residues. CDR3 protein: CATAGHTGELFF. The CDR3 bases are TGTGCCACCGCTGGGCACACCGGGGAGCTGTTTTTT.

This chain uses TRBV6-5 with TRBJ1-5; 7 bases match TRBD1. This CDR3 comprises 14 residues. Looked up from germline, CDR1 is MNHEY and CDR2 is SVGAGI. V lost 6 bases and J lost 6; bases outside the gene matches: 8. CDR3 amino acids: CASRLQGGGQPQHF. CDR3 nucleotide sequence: TGTGCCAGCAGACTCCAGGGGGGAGGTCAGCCCCAGCATTTT.

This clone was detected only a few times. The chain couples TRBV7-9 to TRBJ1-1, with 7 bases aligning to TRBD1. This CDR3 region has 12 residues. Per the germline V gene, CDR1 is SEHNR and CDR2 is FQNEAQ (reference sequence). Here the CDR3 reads CEGGVYNTEAFF. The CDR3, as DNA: TGTGAAGGGGGCGTTTATAACACTGAAGCTTTCTTT.

CDR3: CASRGVEETQYF. CDR3 nucleotide sequence: TGTGCCAGCAGGGGGGTAGAAGAGACCCAGTACTTC. The chain is built from TRBV6-4 and TRBJ2-5; tentatively, D is TRBD1 or TRBD2 (5 bases each). CDR3 size: 12 residues. V lost 6 bases to trimming and J lost 3 bases, with 8 bases between them. Germline V gene lookup returns CDR1 MRHNA and CDR2 SNTAGT.

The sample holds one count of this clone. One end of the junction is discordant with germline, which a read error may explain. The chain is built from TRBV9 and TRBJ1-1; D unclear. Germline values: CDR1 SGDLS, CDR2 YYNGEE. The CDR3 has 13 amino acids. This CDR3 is CASSVGVNAEAFF. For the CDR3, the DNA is TGTGCCAGCAGCGTAGGGGTGAACGCTGAAGCTTTCTTT. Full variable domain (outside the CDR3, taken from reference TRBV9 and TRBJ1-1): DSGVTQTPKHLITATGQRVTLRCSPRSGDLSVYWYQQSLDQGLQFLIQYYNGEERAKGNILERFSAQQFPDLHSELNLSSLELGDSALYFCASSVGVNAEAFFGQGTRLTVV.

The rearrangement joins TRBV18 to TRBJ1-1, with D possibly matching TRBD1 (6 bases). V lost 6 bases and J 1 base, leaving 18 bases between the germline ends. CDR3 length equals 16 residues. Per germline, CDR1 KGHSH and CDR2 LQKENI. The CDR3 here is CASSKGTPRRNTEAFF. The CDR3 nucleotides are TGTGCCAGCTCCAAAGGGACACCGAGAAGGAACACTGAAGCTTTCTTT.

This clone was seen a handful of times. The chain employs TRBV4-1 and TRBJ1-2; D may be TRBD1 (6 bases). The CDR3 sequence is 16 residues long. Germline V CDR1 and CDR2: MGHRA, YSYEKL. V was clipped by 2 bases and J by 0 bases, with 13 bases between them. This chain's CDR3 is CASSQSQGLTNYGYTF. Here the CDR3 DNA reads TGCGCCAGCAGCCAATCCCAGGGGCTTACTAACTATGGCTACACCTTC.